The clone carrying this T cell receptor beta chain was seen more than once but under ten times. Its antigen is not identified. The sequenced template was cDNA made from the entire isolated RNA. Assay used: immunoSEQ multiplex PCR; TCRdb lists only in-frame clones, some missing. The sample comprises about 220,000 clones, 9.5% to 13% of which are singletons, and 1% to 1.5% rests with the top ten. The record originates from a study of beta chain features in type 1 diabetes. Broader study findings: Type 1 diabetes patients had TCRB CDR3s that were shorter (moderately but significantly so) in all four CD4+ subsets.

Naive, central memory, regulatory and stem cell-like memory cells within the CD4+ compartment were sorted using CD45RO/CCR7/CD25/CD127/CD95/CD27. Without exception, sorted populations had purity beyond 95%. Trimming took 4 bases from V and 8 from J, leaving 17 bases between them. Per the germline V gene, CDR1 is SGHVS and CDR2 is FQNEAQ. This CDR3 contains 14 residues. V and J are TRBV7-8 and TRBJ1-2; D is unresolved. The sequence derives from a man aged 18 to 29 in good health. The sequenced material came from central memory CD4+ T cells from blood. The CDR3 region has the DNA TGTGCCAGCAGCTCCACCCATTCCCGGGGAGGCTACACCTTC. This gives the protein CASSSTHSRGGYTF.